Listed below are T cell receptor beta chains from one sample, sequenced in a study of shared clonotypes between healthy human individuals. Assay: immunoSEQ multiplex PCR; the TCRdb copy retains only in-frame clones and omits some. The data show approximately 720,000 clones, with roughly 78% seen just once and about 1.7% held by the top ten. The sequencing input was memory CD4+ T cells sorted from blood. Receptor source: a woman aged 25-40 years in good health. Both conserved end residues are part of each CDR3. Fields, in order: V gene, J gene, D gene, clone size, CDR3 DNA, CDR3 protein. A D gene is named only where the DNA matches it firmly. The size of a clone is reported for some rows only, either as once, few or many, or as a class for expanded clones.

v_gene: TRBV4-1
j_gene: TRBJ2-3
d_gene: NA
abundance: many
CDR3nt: TGCGCCAGCAGCCAAGCTTCGCGGAACACAGATACGCAGTATTTT
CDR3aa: CASSQASRNTDTQYF

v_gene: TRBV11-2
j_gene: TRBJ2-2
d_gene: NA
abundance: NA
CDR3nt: TGTGCCAGCAGCTCCGAACCGGGATTTAACACCGGGGAGCTGTTTTTT
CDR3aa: CASSSEPGFNTGELFF

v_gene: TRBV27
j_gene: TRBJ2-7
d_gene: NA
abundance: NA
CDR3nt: TGTGCCAGCAGTTTTGCGCCAAGGGAGTACGAGCAGTACTTC
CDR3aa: CASSFAPREYEQYF

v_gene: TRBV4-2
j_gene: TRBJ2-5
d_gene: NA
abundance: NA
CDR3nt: TGTGCCAGCAGCCAGTCTAATCGGGAGACCCAGTACTTC
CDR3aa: CASSQSNRETQYF

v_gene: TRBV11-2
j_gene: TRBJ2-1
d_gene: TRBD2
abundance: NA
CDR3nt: TGTGCCAGCAGCTTAACGGTTAGCGGGACGGGTGAGCAGTTCTTC
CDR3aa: CASSLTVSGTGEQFF

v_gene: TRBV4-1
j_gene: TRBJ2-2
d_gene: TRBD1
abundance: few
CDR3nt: TGCGCCAGCAGCCACCCGGGACAGGGCCGGGAGCTGTTTTTT
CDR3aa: CASSHPGQGRELFF

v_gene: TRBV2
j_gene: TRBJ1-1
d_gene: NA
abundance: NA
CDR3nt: TGTGCCAGCAGTTCCCCCGGGGCTCCCGAGGGCACTGAAGCTTTCTTT
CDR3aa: CASSSPGAPEGTEAFF

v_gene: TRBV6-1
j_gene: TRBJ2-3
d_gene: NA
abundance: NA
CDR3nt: TGTGCCAGCAAGCTACTAGCAGATACGCAGTATTTT
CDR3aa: CASKLLADTQYF

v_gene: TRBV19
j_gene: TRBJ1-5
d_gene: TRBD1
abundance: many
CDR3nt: TGTGCCAGTACCCCAACAGGGGATGGGAATCAGCCCCAGCATTTT
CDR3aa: CASTPTGDGNQPQHF

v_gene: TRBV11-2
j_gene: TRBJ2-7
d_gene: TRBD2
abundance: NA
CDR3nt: TGTGCCAGCAGCTTAACTAGCGGGGTCTACGAGCAGTACTTC
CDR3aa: CASSLTSGVYEQYF

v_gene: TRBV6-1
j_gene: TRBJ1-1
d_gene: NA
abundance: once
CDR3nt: TGTGCCAGCAGTGACCGCGCGGGGGGAAACACTGAAGCTTTCTTT
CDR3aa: CASSDRAGGNTEAFF

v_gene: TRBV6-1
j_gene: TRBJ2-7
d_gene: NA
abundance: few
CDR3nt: TGTGCCAGCAAGAGGGGGAGCGCCACCTCCTACGAGCAGTACTTC
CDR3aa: CASKRGSATSYEQYF

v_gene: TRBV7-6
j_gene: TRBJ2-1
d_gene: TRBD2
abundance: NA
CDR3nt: TGTGCCAGCAGCCGGACTAGCTCCTTTTACAATGAGCAGTTCTTC
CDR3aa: CASSRTSSFYNEQFF

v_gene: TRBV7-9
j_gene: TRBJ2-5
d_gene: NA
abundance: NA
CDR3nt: TGTGCCAGCAGCTTTAAAGGGTTGGAAGAGACCCAGTACTTC
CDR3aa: CASSFKGLEETQYF

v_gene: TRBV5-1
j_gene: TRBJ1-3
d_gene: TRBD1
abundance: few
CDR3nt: TGCGCCAGCAGCTCAATCCAGGGGGCTGGGTTCGGTGGAAACACCATATATTTT
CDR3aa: CASSSIQGAGFGGNTIYF

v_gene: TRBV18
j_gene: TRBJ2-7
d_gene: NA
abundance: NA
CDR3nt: TGTGCCAGCTCACGATCGCTGACGGAAACCTACGAGCAGTACTTC
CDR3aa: CASSRSLTETYEQYF

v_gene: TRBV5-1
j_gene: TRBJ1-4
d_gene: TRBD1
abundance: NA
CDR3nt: TGCGCCAGCAGCTTCGGACAGGGAGCTGAAAAACTGTTTTTT
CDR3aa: CASSFGQGAEKLFF

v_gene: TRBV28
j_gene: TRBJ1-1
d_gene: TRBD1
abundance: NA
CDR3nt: TGTGCCAGCAGTCCGCTCCGGGACAGGGTCTCCCCTGAAGCTTTCTTT
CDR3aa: CASSPLRDRVSPEAFF

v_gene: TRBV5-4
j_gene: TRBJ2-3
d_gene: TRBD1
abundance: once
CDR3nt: TGTGCCAGCAGCTCACAGGGGGACCACACAGATACGCAGTATTTT
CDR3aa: CASSSQGDHTDTQYF

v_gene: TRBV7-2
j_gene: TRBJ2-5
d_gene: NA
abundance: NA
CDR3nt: TGTGCCAGCAGCCGAGCGACAACTAACCAAGAGACCCAGTACTTC
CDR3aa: CASSRATTNQETQYF

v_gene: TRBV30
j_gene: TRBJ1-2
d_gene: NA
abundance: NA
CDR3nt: TGTGCCTGGACTGTAAGACCTAACTATGGCTACACCTTC
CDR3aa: CAWTVRPNYGYTF

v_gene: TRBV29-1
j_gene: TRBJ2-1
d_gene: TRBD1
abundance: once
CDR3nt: TGCAGCGTTGAAGTGGGCAGGGGGCGCGCCAATGAGCAGTTCTTC
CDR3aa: CSVEVGRGRANEQFF

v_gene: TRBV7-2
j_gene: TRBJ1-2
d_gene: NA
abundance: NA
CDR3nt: TGTGCCAGCAGCTTCGACCCGTCCTATGGCTACACCTTC
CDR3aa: CASSFDPSYGYTF

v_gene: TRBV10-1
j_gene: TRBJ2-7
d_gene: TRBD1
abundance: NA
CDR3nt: TGCGCCAGCAGTGAGCGGACAGGGGGACACTACGAGCAGTACTTC
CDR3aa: CASSERTGGHYEQYF

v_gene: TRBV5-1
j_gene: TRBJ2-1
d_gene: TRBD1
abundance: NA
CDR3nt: TGCGCCAGCAGCCTGGTCGGGGACAGTAGATACAATGAGCAGTTCTTC
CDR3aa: CASSLVGDSRYNEQFF

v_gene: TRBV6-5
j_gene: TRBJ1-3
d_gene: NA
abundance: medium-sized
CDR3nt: TGTGCCAGCAGTTATAGCCAGGTAGAAGGAAACACCATATATTTT
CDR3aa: CASSYSQVEGNTIYF

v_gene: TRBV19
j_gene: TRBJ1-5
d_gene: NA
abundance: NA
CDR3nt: TGTGCCAGTAGTATTGAAGGCGGGAATCAGCCCCAGCATTTT
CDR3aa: CASSIEGGNQPQHF

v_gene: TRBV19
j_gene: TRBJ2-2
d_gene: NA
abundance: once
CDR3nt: TGTGCCAGTAGTATCCCCTCCTACACCGGGGAGCTGTTTTTT
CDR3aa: CASSIPSYTGELFF

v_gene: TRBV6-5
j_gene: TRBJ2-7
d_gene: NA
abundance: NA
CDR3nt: TGTGCCAGCAGTTCTAGACTAGACGAGCAGTACTTC
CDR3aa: CASSSRLDEQYF

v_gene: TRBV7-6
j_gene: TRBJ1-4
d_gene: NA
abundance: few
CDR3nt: TGTGCCAGCAGCTTTGCTCCCAATGAAAAACTGTTTTTT
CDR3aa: CASSFAPNEKLFF

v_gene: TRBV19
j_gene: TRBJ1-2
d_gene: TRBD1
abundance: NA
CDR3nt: TGTGCCAGTAGTAGGGCGAGGGACAGCCCAGGCTACACCTTC
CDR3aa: CASSRARDSPGYTF